This entry is about one T cell receptor (beta chain). This sample was included in a study of identical twins. TCRdb analysed the 5' RACE reads with MiXCR anew, one entry per CDR3 protein. The sample yields just under 650,000 distinct CDR3 sequences, roughly 7.1% seen once. Trimming pared 6 bases from V and 2 bases from J, leaving 17 bases between. CDR1 is MDHEN, CDR2 SYDVKM, per germline. The CDR3 is 16 amino acids. The data also belong to a second study, concerning yellow fever vaccine responses in identical twins.

V and J are TRBV28 and TRBJ2-1; D is unresolved. This sequence was found in a woman aged 18-35 years in good health. Sequencing input: PBMCs. In DNA, the CDR3 is TGTGCCAGCAGCACCAGGTTTGGAAGCCCCTACAATGAGCAGTTCTTC. It is translated as CASSTRFGSPYNEQFF.